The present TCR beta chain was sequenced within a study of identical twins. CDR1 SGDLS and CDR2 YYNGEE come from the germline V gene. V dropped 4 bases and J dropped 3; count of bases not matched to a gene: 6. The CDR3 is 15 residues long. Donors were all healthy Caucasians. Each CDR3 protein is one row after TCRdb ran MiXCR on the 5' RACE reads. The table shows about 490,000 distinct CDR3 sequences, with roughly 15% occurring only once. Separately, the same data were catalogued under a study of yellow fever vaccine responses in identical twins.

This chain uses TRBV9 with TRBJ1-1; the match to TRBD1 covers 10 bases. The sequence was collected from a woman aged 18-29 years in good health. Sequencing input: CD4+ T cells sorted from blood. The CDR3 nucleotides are TGTGCCAGCAGCCCAAGGGGGACAGGGGACACTGAAGCTTTCTTT. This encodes CASSPRGTGDTEAFF.